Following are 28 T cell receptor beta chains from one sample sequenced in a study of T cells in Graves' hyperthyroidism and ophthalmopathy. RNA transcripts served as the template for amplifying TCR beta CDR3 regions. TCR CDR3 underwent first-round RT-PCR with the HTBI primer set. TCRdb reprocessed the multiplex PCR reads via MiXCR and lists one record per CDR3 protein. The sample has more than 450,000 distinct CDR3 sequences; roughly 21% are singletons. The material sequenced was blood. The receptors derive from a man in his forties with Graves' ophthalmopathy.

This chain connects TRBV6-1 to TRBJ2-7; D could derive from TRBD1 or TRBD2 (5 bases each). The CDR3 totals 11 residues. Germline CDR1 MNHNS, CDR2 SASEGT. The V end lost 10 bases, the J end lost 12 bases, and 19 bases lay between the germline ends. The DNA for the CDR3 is TGTGCCACCAAACTTCGGGACCAGCGGTACTTC. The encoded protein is CATKLRDQRYF.

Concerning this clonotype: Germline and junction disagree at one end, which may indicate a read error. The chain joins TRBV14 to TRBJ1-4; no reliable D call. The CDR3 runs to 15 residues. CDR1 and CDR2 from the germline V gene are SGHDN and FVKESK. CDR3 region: CAGSQGLGVGEKLFF. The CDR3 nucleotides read TGTGCCGGCAGCCAAGGTCTTGGGGTAGGGGAAAAACTGTTTTTT.

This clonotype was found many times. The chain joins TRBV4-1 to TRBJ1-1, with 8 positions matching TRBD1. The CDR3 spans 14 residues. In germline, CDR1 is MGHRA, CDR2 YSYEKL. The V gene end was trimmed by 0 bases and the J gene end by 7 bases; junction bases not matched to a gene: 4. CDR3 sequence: CASSQETGELEAFF. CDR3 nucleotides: TGCGCCAGCAGCCAAGAGACAGGGGAACTTGAAGCTTTCTTT.

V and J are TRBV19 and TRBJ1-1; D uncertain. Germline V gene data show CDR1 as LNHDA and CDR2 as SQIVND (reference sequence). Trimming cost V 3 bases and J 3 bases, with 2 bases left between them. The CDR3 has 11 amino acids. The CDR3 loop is CASSIYTEAFF. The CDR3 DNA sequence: TGTGCCAGTAGTATTTACACTGAAGCTTTCTTT. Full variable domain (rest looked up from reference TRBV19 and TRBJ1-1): DGGITQSPKYLFRKEGQNVTLSCEQNLNHDAMYWYRQDPGQGLRLIYYSQIVNDFQKGDIAEGYSVSREKKESFPLTVTSAQKNPTAFYLCASSIYTEAFFGQGTRLTVV.

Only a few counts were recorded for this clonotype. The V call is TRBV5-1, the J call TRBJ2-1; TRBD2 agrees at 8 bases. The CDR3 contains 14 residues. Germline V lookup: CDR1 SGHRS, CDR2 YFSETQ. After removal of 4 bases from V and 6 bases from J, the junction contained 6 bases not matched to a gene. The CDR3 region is CASSAGGAINEQFF. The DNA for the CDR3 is TGCGCCAGCAGCGCGGGGGGCGCGATCAATGAGCAGTTCTTC.

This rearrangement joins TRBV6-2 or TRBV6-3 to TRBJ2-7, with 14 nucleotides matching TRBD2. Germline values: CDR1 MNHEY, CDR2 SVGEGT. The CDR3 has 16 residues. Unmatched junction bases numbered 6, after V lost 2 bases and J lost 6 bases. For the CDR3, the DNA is TGTGCCAGCAGTTACACGGGACTAGCGGGAGTAGGCGAGCAGTACTTC. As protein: CASSYTGLAGVGEQYF.

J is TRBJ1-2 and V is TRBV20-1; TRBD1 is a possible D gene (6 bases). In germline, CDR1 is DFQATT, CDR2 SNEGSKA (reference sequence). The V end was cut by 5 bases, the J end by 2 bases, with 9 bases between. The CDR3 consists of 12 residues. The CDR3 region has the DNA TGCAGTGCTTTCCAGGGGAACTATGGCTACACCTTC. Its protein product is CSAFQGNYGYTF.

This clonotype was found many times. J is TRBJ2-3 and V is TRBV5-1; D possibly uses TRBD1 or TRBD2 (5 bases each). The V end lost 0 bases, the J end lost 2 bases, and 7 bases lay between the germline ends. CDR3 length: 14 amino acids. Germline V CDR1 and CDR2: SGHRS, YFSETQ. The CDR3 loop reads CASSLAGTTDTQYF. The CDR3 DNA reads TGCGCCAGCAGCTTGGCGGGGACCACAGATACGCAGTATTTT.

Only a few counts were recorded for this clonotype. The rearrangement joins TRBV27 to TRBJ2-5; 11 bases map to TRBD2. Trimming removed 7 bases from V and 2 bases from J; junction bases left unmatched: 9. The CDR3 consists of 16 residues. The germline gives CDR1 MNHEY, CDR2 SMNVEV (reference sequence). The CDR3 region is CASNPQGTSGQETQYF. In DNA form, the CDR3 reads TGTGCCAGCAATCCCCAGGGGACTAGCGGACAAGAGACCCAGTACTTC.

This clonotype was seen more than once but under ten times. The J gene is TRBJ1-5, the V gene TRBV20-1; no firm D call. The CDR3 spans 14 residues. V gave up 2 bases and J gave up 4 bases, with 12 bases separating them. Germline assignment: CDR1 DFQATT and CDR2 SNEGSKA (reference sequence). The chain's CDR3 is CSARFPGFNQPQHF. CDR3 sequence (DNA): TGCAGTGCTAGATTCCCGGGATTTAATCAGCCCCAGCATTTT.

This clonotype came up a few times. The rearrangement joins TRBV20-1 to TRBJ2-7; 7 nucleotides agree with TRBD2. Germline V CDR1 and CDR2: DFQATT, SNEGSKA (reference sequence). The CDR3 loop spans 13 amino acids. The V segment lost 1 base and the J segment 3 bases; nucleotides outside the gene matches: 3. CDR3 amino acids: CSARVGGNYEQYF. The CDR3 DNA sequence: TGCAGTGCTAGAGTGGGAGGGAACTACGAGCAGTACTTC.

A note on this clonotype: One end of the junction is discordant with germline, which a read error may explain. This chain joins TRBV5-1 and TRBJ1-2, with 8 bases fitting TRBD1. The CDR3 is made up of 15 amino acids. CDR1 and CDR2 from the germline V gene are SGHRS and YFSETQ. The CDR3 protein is CASSLTGQDRYGYTF. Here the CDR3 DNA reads TGTGCCAGCAGCTTAACGGGACAGGATAGATATGGCTACACCTTC. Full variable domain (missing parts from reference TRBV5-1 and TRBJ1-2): KAGVTQTPRYLIKTRGQQVTLSCSPISGHRSVSWYQQTPGQGLQFLFEYFSETQRNKGNFPGRFSGRQFSNSRSEMNVSTLELGDSALYLCASSLTGQDRYGYTFGSGTRLTVV.

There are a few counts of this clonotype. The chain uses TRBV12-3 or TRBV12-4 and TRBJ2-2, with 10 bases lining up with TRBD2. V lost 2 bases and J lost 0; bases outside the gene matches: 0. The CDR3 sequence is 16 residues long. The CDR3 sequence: CASSLSGRANTGELFF. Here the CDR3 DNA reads TGTGCCAGCAGTTTAAGCGGGAGGGCGAACACCGGGGAGCTGTTTTTT.

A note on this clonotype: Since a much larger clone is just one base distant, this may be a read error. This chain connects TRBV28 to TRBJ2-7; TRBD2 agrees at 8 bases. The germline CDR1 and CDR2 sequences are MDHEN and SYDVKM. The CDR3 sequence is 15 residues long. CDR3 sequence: CVSSLMLVGGEEQYF. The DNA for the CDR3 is TGTGTCAGCAGTTTAATGCTTGTCGGGGGGGAAGAGCAGTACTTC.

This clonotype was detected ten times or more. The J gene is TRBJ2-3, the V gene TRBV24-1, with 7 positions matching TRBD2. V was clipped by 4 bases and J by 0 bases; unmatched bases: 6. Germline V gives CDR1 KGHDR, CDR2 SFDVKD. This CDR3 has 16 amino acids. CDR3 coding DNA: TGTGCCACCAGTGACCCAAGCGGGACTAGCACAGATACGCAGTATTTT. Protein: CATSDPSGTSTDTQYF.

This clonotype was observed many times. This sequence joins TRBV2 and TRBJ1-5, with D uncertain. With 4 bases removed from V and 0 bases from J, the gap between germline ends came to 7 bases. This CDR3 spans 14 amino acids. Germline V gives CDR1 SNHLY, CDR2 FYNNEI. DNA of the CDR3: TGTGCCAGCAGTGGGGCAGTTAGCAATCAGCCCCAGCATTTT. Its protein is CASSGAVSNQPQHF.

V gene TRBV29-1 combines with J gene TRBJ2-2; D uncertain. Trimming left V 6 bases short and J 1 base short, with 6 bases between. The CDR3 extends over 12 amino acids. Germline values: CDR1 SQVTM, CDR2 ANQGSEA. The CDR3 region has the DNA TGCAGCGTCGAGTGGAACACCGGGGAGCTGTTTTTT. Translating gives CSVEWNTGELFF.

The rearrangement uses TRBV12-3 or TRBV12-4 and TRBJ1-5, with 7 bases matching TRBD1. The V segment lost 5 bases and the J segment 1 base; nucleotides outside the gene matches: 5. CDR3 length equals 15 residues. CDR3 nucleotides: TGTGCCAGCAGTAGACAGGGCCTAAGCAATCAGCCCCAGCATTTT. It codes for CASSRQGLSNQPQHF.

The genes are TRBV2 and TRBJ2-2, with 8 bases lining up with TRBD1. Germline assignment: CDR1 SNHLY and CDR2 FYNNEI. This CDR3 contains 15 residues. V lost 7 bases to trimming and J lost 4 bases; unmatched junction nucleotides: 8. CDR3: CASTGGAGSTGELFF. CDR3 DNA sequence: TGTGCCAGCACAGGGGGCGCGGGATCCACCGGGGAGCTGTTTTTT.

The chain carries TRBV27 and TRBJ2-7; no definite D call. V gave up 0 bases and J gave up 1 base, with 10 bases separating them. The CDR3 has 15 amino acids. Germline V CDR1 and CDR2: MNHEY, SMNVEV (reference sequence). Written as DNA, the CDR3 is TGTGCCAGCAGTTTATCGAAGCTAGGGTCCTACGAGCAGTACTTC. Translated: CASSLSKLGSYEQYF.

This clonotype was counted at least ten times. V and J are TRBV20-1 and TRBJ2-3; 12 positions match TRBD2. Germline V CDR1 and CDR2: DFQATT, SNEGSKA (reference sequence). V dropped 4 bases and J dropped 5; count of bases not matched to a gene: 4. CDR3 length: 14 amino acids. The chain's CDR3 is CSATTGLAGDTQYF. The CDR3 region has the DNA TGCAGTGCTACAACGGGACTAGCGGGAGATACGCAGTATTTT.

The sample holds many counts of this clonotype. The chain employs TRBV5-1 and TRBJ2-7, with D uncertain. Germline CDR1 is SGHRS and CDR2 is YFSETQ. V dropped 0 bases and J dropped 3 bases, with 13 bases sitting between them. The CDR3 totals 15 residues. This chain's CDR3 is CASSLGRVGIYEQYF. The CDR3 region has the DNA TGCGCCAGCAGCTTGGGAAGGGTGGGGATCTACGAGCAGTACTTC. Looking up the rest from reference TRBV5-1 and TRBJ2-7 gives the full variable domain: KAGVTQTPRYLIKTRGQQVTLSCSPISGHRSVSWYQQTPGQGLQFLFEYFSETQRNKGNFPGRFSGRQFSNSRSEMNVSTLELGDSALYLCASSLGRVGIYEQYFGPGTRLTVT.

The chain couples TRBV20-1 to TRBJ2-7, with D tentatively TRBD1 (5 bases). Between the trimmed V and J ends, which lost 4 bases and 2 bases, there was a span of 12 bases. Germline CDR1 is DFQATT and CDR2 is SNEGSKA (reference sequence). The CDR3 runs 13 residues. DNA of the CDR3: TGCAGTGCTAACAAGGACAAAGCCTACGAGCAGTACTTC. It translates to CSANKDKAYEQYF.

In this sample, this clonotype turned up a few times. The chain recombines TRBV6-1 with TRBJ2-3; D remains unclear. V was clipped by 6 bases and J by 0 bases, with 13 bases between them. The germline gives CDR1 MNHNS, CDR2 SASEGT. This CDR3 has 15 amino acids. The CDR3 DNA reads TGTGCCAGCAGCCCTACAACAGTCAGCACAGATACGCAGTATTTT. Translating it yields CASSPTTVSTDTQYF.

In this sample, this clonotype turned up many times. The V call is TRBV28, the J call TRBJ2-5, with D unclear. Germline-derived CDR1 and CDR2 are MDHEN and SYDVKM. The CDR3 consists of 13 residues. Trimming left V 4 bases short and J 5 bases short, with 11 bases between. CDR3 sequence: CASSSPPGETQYF. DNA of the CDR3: TGTGCCAGCAGTTCCCCTCCCGGGGAGACCCAGTACTTC.

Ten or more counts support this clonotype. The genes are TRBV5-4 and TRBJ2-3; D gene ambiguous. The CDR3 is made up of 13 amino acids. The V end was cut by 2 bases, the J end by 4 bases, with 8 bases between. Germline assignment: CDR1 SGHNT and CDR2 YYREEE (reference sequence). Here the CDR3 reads CASSFEPSDTQYF. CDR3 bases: TGTGCCAGCAGCTTTGAGCCATCAGATACGCAGTATTTT.

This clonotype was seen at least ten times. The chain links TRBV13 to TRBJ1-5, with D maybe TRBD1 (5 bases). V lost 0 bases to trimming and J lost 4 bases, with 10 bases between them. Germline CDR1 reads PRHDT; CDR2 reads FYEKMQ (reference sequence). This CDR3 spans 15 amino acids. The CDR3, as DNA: TGTGCCAGCAGCTTAGGGAGGGGAGCTAATCAGCCCCAGCATTTT. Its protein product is CASSLGRGANQPQHF.

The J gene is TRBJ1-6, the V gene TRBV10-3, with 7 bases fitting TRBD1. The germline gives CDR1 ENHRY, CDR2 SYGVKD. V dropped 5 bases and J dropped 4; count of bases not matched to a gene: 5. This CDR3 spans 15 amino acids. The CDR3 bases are TGTGCCATCAGTACCGGGACAGCTTATAATTCACCCCTCCACTTT. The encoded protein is CAISTGTAYNSPLHF.